This T cell receptor (beta chain) was recorded in a study of blood T cell repertoires in COVID-19. Across the whole study: Researchers got acute and convalescent COVID-19 samples from the United States, Italy and Spain. From T cells, B-cell-depleted T cells, or PBMCs came the material, which was cDNA or gDNA.

As processed by the authors: Amplification with reference gene primers provided the estimates of nucleated cell counts. The method was immunoSEQ multiplex PCR; TCRdb's version includes in-frame clones alone and lacks a portion of them. That table supplies the V and J calls and clone size; D and trimming were determined from the DNA. The table has about 260,000 clones, more than 70% seen once. The germline V gene encodes CDR1 SGHRS and CDR2 YFSETQ. The CDR3 totals 14 residues. The J segment lost 7 bases and the V segment lost 4 bases, leaving 5 bases of the junction unmatched. This chain connects TRBV5-1 to TRBJ1-6, with 7 bases that match TRBD1. Sequenced input: peripheral blood. The source of this sequence is a woman aged 45-59 years with acute or convalescent COVID-19. CDR3 nucleotide sequence: TGCGCCAGCAGCGCCGGGACAGTCAATTCACCCCTCCACTTT. Translation: CASSAGTVNSPLHF.